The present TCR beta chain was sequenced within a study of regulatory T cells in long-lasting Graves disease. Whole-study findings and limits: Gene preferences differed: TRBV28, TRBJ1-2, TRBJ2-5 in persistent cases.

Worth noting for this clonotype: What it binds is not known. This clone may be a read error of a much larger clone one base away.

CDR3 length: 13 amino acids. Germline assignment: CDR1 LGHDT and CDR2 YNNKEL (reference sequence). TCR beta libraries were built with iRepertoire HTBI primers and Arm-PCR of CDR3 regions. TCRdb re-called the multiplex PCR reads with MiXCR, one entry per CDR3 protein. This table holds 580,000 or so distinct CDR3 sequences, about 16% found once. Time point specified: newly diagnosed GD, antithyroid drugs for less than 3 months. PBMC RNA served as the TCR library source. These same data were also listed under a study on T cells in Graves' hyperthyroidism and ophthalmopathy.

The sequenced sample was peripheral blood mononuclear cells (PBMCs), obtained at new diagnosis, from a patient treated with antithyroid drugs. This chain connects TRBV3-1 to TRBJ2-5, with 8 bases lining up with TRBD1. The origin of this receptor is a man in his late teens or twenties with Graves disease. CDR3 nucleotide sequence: TGTGCCAGCCGCCAACCAGGGGGCAAGACCCAGTACTTC. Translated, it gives CASRQPGGKTQYF.